The 6 T cell receptor beta chains given below trace back to one sample, sequenced in a study of blood T cells in healthy people across ages. A second PCR of 7 to 11 cycles used a sample-barcoded 5' primer and a J-beta primer mix. TCRdb reprocessed the 5' RACE reads via MiXCR and lists one record per CDR3 protein. The data contain around 800,000 distinct CDR3 sequences, 46% of them singletons. Input material: blood. The receptors come from an elderly man in good health.

This clonotype came up a few times. The chain has TRBV3-1 and TRBJ2-7; 13 nucleotides align to TRBD2. After removal of 2 bases from V and 4 bases from J, the junction contained 5 bases not matched to a gene. There are 16 residues in the CDR3. Germline loops: CDR1 LGHDT, CDR2 YNNKEL (reference sequence). In nucleotides, the CDR3 is TGTGCCAGCAGCCAACGCCGACTAGCGGGAGGTTACGAGCAGTACTTC. Residues: CASSQRRLAGGYEQYF.

To note about this clonotype: The junction shows a germline mismatch at one end, possibly a read error. The chain joins TRBV9 to TRBJ2-3; D is possibly TRBD2 (5 bases). There are 14 residues in the CDR3. Germline V gives CDR1 SGDLS, CDR2 YYNGEE. CDR3 in DNA: TGTGCCAGCAACCGGGGAGACGGCACAGATGCGCAGTATTTT. It is translated as CASNRGDGTDAQYF.

The CDR3 nucleotides are TGCAGCGTTGAAAGTTACGGCCGTAGCTCCTACGAGCAGTACTTC. This gives the protein CSVESYGRSSYEQYF. The rearrangement uses TRBV29-1 and TRBJ2-7; D is unclear. Trimming pared 2 bases from V and 0 bases from J, leaving 14 bases between. The CDR3 consists of 15 residues. Per germline, CDR1 SQVTM and CDR2 ANQGSEA.

This chain connects TRBV20-1 to TRBJ2-1, with D possibly being TRBD1 (6 bases). CDR3 length: 12 amino acids. The V gene's germline CDR1 is DFQATT and CDR2 SNEGSKA (reference sequence). The ends were cut back, 4 bases at V and 9 bases at J, with 13 bases in the middle. The CDR3 DNA sequence: TGCAGTGCTACCCGACAGGATAGTGAGCAGTTCTTC. Translating it yields CSATRQDSEQFF.

The gene calls are TRBV20-1 and TRBJ1-2, with 10 bases that match TRBD1. This CDR3 is built from 13 residues. The germline gives CDR1 DFQATT, CDR2 SNEGSKA (reference sequence). The chain's CDR3 is CRVPDRGNYGYTF. The CDR3 DNA reads as TGCAGAGTCCCGGACAGGGGGAACTATGGCTACACCTTC.

This clonotype was seen at least ten times. This chain uses TRBV4-3 with TRBJ2-7; D may be TRBD1 (6 bases). CDR1 is LGHNA and CDR2 is YSLEER in the germline V gene. The CDR3 is 15 residues long. Trimming took off 1 base at V and 3 bases at J, with 13 bases between the two ends. The CDR3 DNA follows: TGCGCCAGCAGCCAAGTTATACAGGGCGGCTACGAGCAGTACTTC. Translation gives CASSQVIQGGYEQYF.